The 2 T cell receptor beta chains listed next were all sequenced from one sample in a study of blood T cell repertoires in COVID-19. Method: immunoSEQ multiplex PCR; TCRdb's copy keeps in-frame clones and lacks some. The sample consists of 85,000 to 120,000 clones, approximately 84% of them appearing once. The sample was peripheral blood. Source of these receptors: a human donor in a cohort sampled during active COVID-19.

CDR3 DNA: TGTGCCAGCAGCTTAATTTATGGGGCGAATTCACCCCTCCACTTT. This translates into CASSLIYGANSPLHF. The chain carries TRBV7-8 and TRBJ1-6, with D possibly being TRBD1 (5 bases). The CDR3 is made up of 15 amino acids. Trimming left V 2 bases short and J 7 bases short, with 12 bases between. The germline V gene has CDR1 SGHVS and CDR2 FQNEAQ.

The chain is built from TRBV6-5 and TRBJ1-6; 9 bases are a match to TRBD1. The germline gives CDR1 MNHEY, CDR2 SVGAGI. This CDR3 is built from 15 residues. Trimming took 6 bases from V and 7 from J; bases not matched to a gene: 7. The CDR3 sequence: CASRPQGAENSPLHF. CDR3 nucleotides: TGTGCCAGCAGGCCACAGGGGGCCGAGAATTCACCCCTCCACTTT.